This entry describes one T cell receptor beta chain. Trimming stripped 4 bases from V and 2 bases from J, with 12 bases between. The CDR3 has 15 amino acids. The data are from a study of blood T cell repertoires in COVID-19. About the study: The origin of the acute and convalescent COVID-19 samples was the United States, Italy and Spain. T cells, B-cell-depleted T cells, or PBMCs provided the cDNA or gDNA that served as material.

In the source study's methods: Amplification of reference gene primers was used by the study to estimate nucleated cell counts. Method: immunoSEQ multiplex PCR; TCRdb's copy keeps in-frame clones and lacks some. V, J and clone size reflect that table, while D and trimming were determined from the DNA. The sample shows a few hundred thousand clones, 89% of them seen only once. This sequence joins TRBV23-1 and TRBJ1-3; D call uncertain. TRBV23-1 is filed as an ORF, its function uncertain. Sequenced sample: PBMCs or T cells enriched from blood (not recorded which). This clonotype was sampled from a woman between 35 and 50 years old who had recovered from COVID-19. CDR3 nucleotide sequence: TGCGCCAGCAGTCCTCATACCGACACTGGAAACACCATATATTTT. It codes for CASSPHTDTGNTIYF.